A selection of T cell receptor beta chains follows, all from one sample in a study of read filtering for tumor transcriptome and immune sequencing. One entry per CDR3 protein, called by TCRdb with MiXCR from the reads. The data contain tens of thousands of distinct CDR3 sequences, 20% to 25% of them seen just once; the ten biggest clones take up around 10%. Sample: a population of CD138-negative cells sorted from bone marrow. The receptors shown here come from a donor aged 40 or over with multiple myeloma. Each CDR3 is given with its conserved first and last residue. D genes are given only for firm matches. Some rows have no size entry. The others give once, few or many, or a class for an expanded clone.

14 many TRBJ2-7 TRBV19 - CASSPAGAVNEQYF TGTGCCAGTAGCCCTGCAGGGGCGGTGAACGAGCAGTACTTC
13 medium-sized TRBJ2-5 TRBV2 - CASSDAAHGTQYF TGTGCCAGCAGTGATGCAGCACATGGGACCCAGTACTTC
14 - TRBJ2-5 TRBV28 TRBD1 CASSLWDSQETQYF TGTGCCAGCAGTCTATGGGACAGCCAAGAGACCCAGTACTTC
15 many TRBJ2-3 TRBV20-1 TRBD2 CSARSSGGTTDTQYF TGCAGTGCTAGGTCTAGCGGGGGAACCACAGATACGCAGTATTTT
15 many TRBJ1-1 TRBV2 TRBD1 CASSEARTGGTEAFF TGTGCCAGCAGTGAAGCTAGGACAGGGGGCACTGAAGCTTTCTTT
17 medium-sized TRBJ2-7 TRBV4-2 - CASSLQTGADSGYEQYF TGCGCCAGCAGCCTACAAACAGGAGCGGACAGTGGGTACGAGCAGTACTTC
13 many TRBJ1-1 TRBV27 - CASSPRGGGRAFF TGTGCCAGCAGTCCCAGAGGGGGAGGGCGAGCTTTCTTT
13 many TRBJ2-5 TRBV20-1 - CSARGGRQETQYF TGCAGTGCTAGAGGGGGAAGGCAAGAGACCCAGTACTTC
14 many TRBJ2-5 TRBV20-1 - CSARFEAKQETQYF TGCAGTGCTAGATTTGAGGCAAAACAAGAGACCCAGTACTTC
12 many TRBJ2-2 TRBV20-1 - CSGLANTGELFF TGCAGCGGGCTAGCGAACACCGGGGAGCTGTTTTTT
16 few TRBJ2-3 TRBV5-1 - CASSSTGTLGTDTQYF TGCGCCAGCAGCAGTACCGGGACACTTGGCACAGATACGCAGTATTTT
14 - TRBJ2-3 TRBV6-2/TRBV6-3 - CASSTGRSTDTQYF TGTGCCAGCAGCACCGGGCGGAGCACAGATACGCAGTATTTT
13 many TRBJ2-1 TRBV24-1 - CATSDSGYNEQFF TGTGCCACCAGTGATTCGGGGTACAATGAGCAGTTCTTC
14 few TRBJ2-3 TRBV29-1 - CSVEEKTATDTQYF TGCAGCGTTGAAGAGAAGACAGCCACAGATACGCAGTATTTT
14 many TRBJ1-5 TRBV28 - CASRLGQGSLPQHF TGTGCCAGCAGATTAGGTCAGGGCAGTTTGCCCCAGCATTTT
11 many TRBJ1-1 TRBV29-1 - CSSHFNTEAFF TGCAGCTCGCACTTTAACACTGAAGCTTTCTTT
13 many TRBJ2-5 TRBV29-1 TRBD1 CSVGDRGRETQYF TGCAGCGTTGGAGACAGGGGGCGAGAGACCCAGTACTTC
15 many TRBJ2-3 TRBV7-8 TRBD2 CASSWDYPGTDTQYF TGTGCCAGCAGCTGGGACTACCCAGGGACAGATACGCAGTATTTT
15 many TRBJ2-3 TRBV28 TRBD1 CASMAPGTGAYTQYF TGTGCCAGCATGGCCCCGGGGACAGGGGCCTATACGCAGTATTTT
13 - TRBJ1-2 TRBV19 - CASSFGTSYGYTF TGTGCCAGTAGTTTTGGCACCTCCTATGGCTACACCTTC
15 many TRBJ1-4 TRBV5-1 TRBD1 CASSLRQGDREKLFF TGCGCCAGCAGCCTCAGACAGGGAGACAGAGAAAAACTGTTTTTT
12 many TRBJ2-2 TRBV29-1 - CSVRFRTGELFF TGCAGCGTGCGATTCAGGACCGGGGAGCTGTTTTTT
12 few TRBJ1-4 TRBV11-2 - CASGTTNEKLFF TGTGCCAGCGGGACGACCAATGAAAAACTGTTTTTT
14 few TRBJ2-5 TRBV2 TRBD1 CASPPRDSQETQYF TGTGCCAGCCCGCCCCGGGACAGCCAAGAGACCCAGTACTTC
14 many TRBJ2-3 TRBV12-3/TRBV12-4 - CASRIRETTDTQYF TGTGCCAGCAGAATCCGGGAGACAACAGATACGCAGTATTTT
13 - TRBJ1-1 TRBV20-1 - CSAGGSGHAEAFF TGCAGTGCAGGGGGGTCCGGTCATGCTGAAGCTTTCTTT
12 many TRBJ1-5 TRBV6-1 - CASSGVGGPQHF TGTGCCAGCAGTGGAGTAGGAGGGCCCCAGCATTTT
17 - TRBJ2-5 TRBV7-2 TRBD2 CASSLRLAGGLTETQYF TGTGCCAGCAGCCTGAGACTAGCGGGGGGGCTAACCGAGACCCAGTACTTC
14 - TRBJ2-3 TRBV7-2 - CASSLAGDADTQYF TGTGCCAGCAGCTTAGCGGGGGATGCAGATACGCAGTATTTT
15 many TRBJ2-1 TRBV5-1 TRBD1 CASSSDRGKYNEQFF TGCGCCAGCAGCTCCGACAGGGGAAAGTACAATGAGCAGTTCTTC
17 - TRBJ2-1 TRBV7-2 TRBD2 CASSLGYGGDAINEQFF TGTGCCAGCAGCCTAGGGTACGGGGGGGACGCCATCAATGAGCAGTTCTTC
13 many TRBJ2-1 TRBV2 - CASRYQDGSEQFF TGTGCCAGCCGATACCAGGACGGCAGTGAGCAGTTCTTC
13 few TRBJ1-2 TRBV7-2 - CASSQYGPWGYTF TGTGCCAGCAGCCAATATGGTCCCTGGGGCTACACCTTC
13 few TRBJ1-2 TRBV27 TRBD1 CASSVGQHYGYTF TGTGCCAGCAGTGTGGGACAGCACTATGGCTACACCTTC
14 many TRBJ2-3 TRBV28 TRBD2 CASRTGTSTDTQYF TGTGCCAGCAGAACCGGGACTAGTACAGATACGCAGTATTTT
15 few TRBJ2-1 TRBV7-3 - CASSLEAGAYNEQFF TGTGCCAGCAGCTTAGAGGCGGGGGCTTACAATGAGCAGTTCTTC
15 many TRBJ1-5 TRBV28 TRBD1 CASRGPGQGVGPQHF TGTGCCAGCAGGGGTCCGGGACAGGGGGTCGGGCCCCAGCATTTT
13 many TRBJ2-2 TRBV5-1 - CASEKQGAGELFF TGCGCCAGCGAGAAACAGGGAGCCGGGGAGCTGTTTTTT
12 - TRBJ2-3 TRBV29-1 TRBD1 CSVRGRTGTQYF TGCAGCGTTAGGGGGCGCACAGGTACGCAGTATTTT
9 many TRBJ2-1 TRBV6-1 - CASGTLVIF TGTGCCAGCGGGACTCTGGTGATCTTC